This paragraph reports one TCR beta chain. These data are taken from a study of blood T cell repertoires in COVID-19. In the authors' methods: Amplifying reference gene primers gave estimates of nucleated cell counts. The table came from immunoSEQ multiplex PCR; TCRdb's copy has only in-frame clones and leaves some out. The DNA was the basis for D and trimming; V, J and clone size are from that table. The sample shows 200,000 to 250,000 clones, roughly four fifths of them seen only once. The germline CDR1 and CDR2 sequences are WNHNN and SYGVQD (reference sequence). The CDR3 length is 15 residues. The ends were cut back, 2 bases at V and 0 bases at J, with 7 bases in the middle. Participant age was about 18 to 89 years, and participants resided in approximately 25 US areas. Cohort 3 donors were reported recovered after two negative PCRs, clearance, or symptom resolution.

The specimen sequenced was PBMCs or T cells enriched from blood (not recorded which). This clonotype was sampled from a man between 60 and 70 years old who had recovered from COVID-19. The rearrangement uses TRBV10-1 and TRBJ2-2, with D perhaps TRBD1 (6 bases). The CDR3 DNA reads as TGCGCCAGCAGTGAGGGACAGTCGAACACCGGGGAGCTGTTTTTT. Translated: CASSEGQSNTGELFF.